The 14 T cell receptor beta chains below were found in one sample sequenced in a study of a mutant IDH1 vaccine in newly diagnosed glioma. The time point: week 11, during vaccination. Vaccinated patients received 300 ug of mutant IDH1 20-mer peptide per dose, with topical imiquimod. Their specific antigens are unknown. Here immunoSEQ multiplex PCR was the method, and the copy in TCRdb shows in-frame clones only, minus some. The sample includes tens of thousands of clones, around 77% of them seen just once. This specimen consisted of PBMCs, obtained from a glioma patient whose treatment included an IDH1 peptide vaccine. The receptor set was obtained from a young woman with glioma.

The rearrangement links TRBV30 to TRBJ1-6; D remains unclear. Trimming pared 4 bases from V and 6 bases from J, leaving 7 bases between. The germline V gene encodes CDR1 GTSNPN and CDR2 SVGIG (reference sequence). The length of the CDR3 is 12 residues. The CDR3 nucleotides are TGTGCCTGGACAGCTACTAATTCACCCCTCCACTTT. Translating gives CAWTATNSPLHF.

This sequence joins TRBV11-2 and TRBJ1-1, with D hard to call. The germline V gene has CDR1 SGHAT and CDR2 FQNNGV. This CDR3 is built from 13 residues. The V and J ends lost 3 bases and 0 bases respectively, with 5 bases between them. Here the CDR3 reads CASSFVMNTEAFF. The CDR3 region has the DNA TGTGCCAGCAGCTTTGTGATGAACACTGAAGCTTTCTTT.

The chain is built from TRBV5-4 and TRBJ1-1; maybe TRBD1 (6 bases). The CDR3 covers 14 residues. The V gene's germline CDR1 is SGHNT and CDR2 YYREEE (reference sequence). The ends were cut back, 1 base at V and 4 bases at J, with 11 bases in the middle. CDR3: CASSLSGAGTEAFF. The CDR3 DNA reads TGTGCCAGCAGCTTGTCGGGGGCTGGCACTGAAGCTTTCTTT.

V gene TRBV7-9 combines with J gene TRBJ2-7, with D possibly being TRBD1 or TRBD2 (6 bases each). The CDR3 spans 14 residues. CDR1 SEHNR and CDR2 FQNEAQ come from the germline V gene (reference sequence). The ends were cut back, 7 bases at V and 0 bases at J, with 13 bases in the middle. CDR3 nucleotides: TGTGCCAGCATCCCCGGGGGCGCCTCCTACGAGCAGTACTTC. This codes for CASIPGGASYEQYF.

The chain links TRBV5-1 to TRBJ1-1, with TRBD1 matching 8 bases. This CDR3 spans 15 amino acids. Germline assignment: CDR1 SGHRS and CDR2 YFSETQ. With V trimmed by 5 bases and J by 4 bases, 10 bases remained unmatched. CDR3 coding DNA: TGCGCCAGCAGTTCATCCAGGGGGCGCGGCACTGAAGCTTTCTTT. It codes for CASSSSRGRGTEAFF.

The CDR3 bases are TGTGCCAGCAGCTACAACCAAGAGACCCAGTACTTC. It is translated as CASSYNQETQYF. The chain carries TRBV5-4 and TRBJ2-5; no clear D gene. Trimming pared 3 bases from V and 0 bases from J, leaving 3 bases between. Germline V CDR1 and CDR2: SGHNT, YYREEE (reference sequence). This CDR3 comprises 12 residues. The complete variable domain, with remaining parts taken from reference TRBV5-4 and TRBJ2-5, reads ETGVTQSPTHLIKTRGQQVTLRCSSQSGHNTVSWYQQALGQGPQFIFQYYREEENGRGNFPPRFSGLQFPNYSSELNVNALELDDSALYLCASSYNQETQYFGPGTRLLVL.

V is TRBV9 and J is TRBJ2-7, with TRBD1 matching 7 bases. The J segment lost 2 bases and the V segment lost 0 bases, leaving 2 bases of the junction unmatched. CDR3 size: 14 residues. Germline V CDR1 and CDR2: SGDLS, YYNGEE. CDR3 DNA sequence: TGTGCCAGCAGCGTAGGACAGGGAACCTACGAGCAGTACTTC. Translated: CASSVGQGTYEQYF.

CDR3 in amino acids: CASSHRTGPMNTEAFF. The CDR3, as DNA: TGCGCCAGCAGCCATAGGACAGGACCTATGAACACTGAAGCTTTCTTT. The rearrangement links TRBV4-1 to TRBJ1-1, with 7 bases fitting TRBD1. V gave up 3 bases and J gave up 0 bases; unmatched junction bases: 7. From germline, CDR1 is MGHRA and CDR2 YSYEKL. CDR3 length equals 16 residues.

The chain is built from TRBV5-1 and TRBJ1-1; TRBD1 agrees at 9 bases. Germline V gives CDR1 SGHRS, CDR2 YFSETQ. The CDR3 sequence is 17 residues long. The V and J ends lost 3 bases and 6 bases, in that order; junction bases with no gene match: 15. The CDR3 bases are TGCGCCAGCAGCTCCCTATCCCCGGGACAGGGAGAGTCTGAAGCTTTCTTT. As protein: CASSSLSPGQGESEAFF. The full variable domain, rest sourced from reference TRBV5-1 and TRBJ1-1, is KAGVTQTPRYLIKTRGQQVTLSCSPISGHRSVSWYQQTPGQGLQFLFEYFSETQRNKGNFPGRFSGRQFSNSRSEMNVSTLELGDSALYLCASSSLSPGQGESEAFFGQGTRLTVV.

This clone has only one observation. The gene calls are TRBV6-1 and TRBJ2-1; possibly TRBD1 for D (6 bases). Germline assignment: CDR1 MNHNS and CDR2 SASEGT. The CDR3 contains 15 residues. The germline V and J ends were trimmed by 2 bases and 1 base, with 9 bases remaining between them. The DNA of the CDR3 is TGTGCCAGCAGTGAACAAGGGGGATCCTACAATGAGCAGTTCTTC. Amino acid sequence: CASSEQGGSYNEQFF.

The V gene is TRBV6-1, the J gene TRBJ2-7, with D perhaps matching TRBD1 (5 bases). Germline CDR1 and CDR2: MNHNS and SASEGT. V lost 7 bases and J lost 6, with 13 bases in between. The CDR3 contains 12 residues. The CDR3 protein is CASTRRGGEQYF. The CDR3 bases are TGTGCCAGCACACGTAGGGGTGGCGAGCAGTACTTC.

The sample holds a few counts of this clone. This sequence joins TRBV19 and TRBJ1-1; 7 positions agree with TRBD1. CDR3 length: 13 amino acids. V shed 6 bases and J 5 bases; nucleotides not matched to a gene: 6. Germline assignment: CDR1 LNHDA and CDR2 SQIVND (reference sequence). The CDR3: CASRTGSGTEAFF. In DNA, the CDR3 is TGTGCCAGTAGGACAGGGTCGGGGACTGAAGCTTTCTTT.

The gene calls are TRBV2 and TRBJ1-1, with a possible D match to TRBD1 (5 bases). There are 15 residues in the CDR3. Germline V lookup: CDR1 SNHLY, CDR2 FYNNEI. With 6 bases removed from V and 1 base from J, the gap between germline ends came to 15 bases. The CDR3 spells CASRPSWGGNTEAFF. The CDR3 nucleotides are TGTGCCAGCAGACCCAGTTGGGGGGGGAACACTGAAGCTTTCTTT. The full variable domain, in which reference TRBV2 and TRBJ1-1 provide the parts outside the CDR3, is EPEVTQTPSHQVTQMGQEVILRCVPISNHLYFYWYRQILGQKVEFLVSFYNNEISEKSEIFDDQFSVERPDGSNFTLKIRSTKLEDSAMYFCASRPSWGGNTEAFFGQGTRLTVV.

This clone has just a few counts. The J gene is TRBJ1-1, the V gene TRBV7-2; D is unclear. CDR1 is SGHTA, CDR2 FQGNSA, per germline. This CDR3 is built from 12 residues. The V gene lost 5 bases and the J gene lost 10 bases, with 14 bases spanning the gap. The chain's CDR3 is CASSLMAGLAFF. In DNA form, the CDR3 reads TGTGCCAGCAGCCTTATGGCAGGACTAGCTTTCTTT.